Shown below are 23 T cell receptor beta chains from a single sample sequenced in a study of T cell clonality in common variable immunodeficiency. This table comes from immunoSEQ multiplex PCR, and its TCRdb copy is limited to in-frame clones, with some not included. The sample includes some 60,000 clones, none of them occurring once. Sequenced material: peripheral blood mononuclear cells. Every receptor here comes from a person aged 18 to 75 in good health.

This clone was counted at least ten times. The read ends 3 residues early relative to the CDR3; the germline J gene fills the gap. The rearrangement joins TRBV9 to TRBJ2-5; 7 nucleotides align to TRBD1. Germline V gene lookup returns CDR1 SGDLS and CDR2 YYNGEE. This CDR3 has 14 residues. The J segment lost 7 bases and the V segment lost 4 bases, leaving 10 bases of the junction unmatched. CDR3 DNA, as far as it was read: TGTGCCAGCAGCACCCGACAGGGAGAGGTGACC. This translates into CASSTRQGEVT. The full CDR3 protein reads CASSTRQGEVTQYF.

This clone was observed at least ten times. From the germline J gene comes the end of the CDR3, since the read stops 3 residues before it. The chain carries TRBV28 and TRBJ2-7; D perhaps matches TRBD2 (5 bases). Germline-derived CDR1 and CDR2 are MDHEN and SYDVKM. Between the trimmed V and J ends, which lost 6 bases and 2 bases, there was a span of 17 bases. The CDR3 length is 15 residues. This chain's CDR3 is CASSNSRTGTYEQYF. The part of the CDR3 DNA that was read is TGTGCCAGCAGCAATTCGCGGACGGGGACCTACGAG.

In its sample, this clone was seen many times. The CDR3 region is CASSIAPDRAGQPQHF. The CDR3 bases that were read are TGTGCCAGTAGTATAGCCCCGGACAGGGCGGGGCAGCCC. This rearrangement joins TRBV19 to TRBJ1-5, with TRBD1 matching 8 bases. The missing CDR3 end, 3 residues past where the read stops, is filled in from the germline J gene. Per germline, CDR1 LNHDA and CDR2 SQIVND (reference sequence). V lost 1 base and J lost 7; bases outside the gene matches: 9. The CDR3 extends over 16 amino acids.

This clone was seen repeatedly, ten times or more. The read is 3 residues too short to cover the CDR3 end, so that end is filled in from the germline J gene. The chain employs TRBV19 and TRBJ2-1, with a weak D call TRBD1 (6 bases). The V and J ends lost 5 bases and 1 base respectively, with 9 bases between them. CDR1 LNHDA and CDR2 SQIVND come from the germline V gene (reference sequence). This CDR3 is built from 14 residues. The CDR3 spells CASSSDRSYNEQFF. The sequenced part of the CDR3 DNA is TGTGCCAGTAGTTCGGACAGATCCTACAATGAG.

This clone has ten or more counts. The CDR3 goes on 3 residues after the read ends, and that part is filled in from the germline J gene. The chain carries TRBV7-2 and TRBJ2-6, with TRBD1 identical over 7 bases. Per the germline V gene, CDR1 is SGHTA and CDR2 is FQGNSA. This CDR3 is built from 15 residues. J gave up 2 bases and V 3 bases, and 1 base lay outside the gene matches. CDR3 DNA (partial): TGTGCCAGCAGCTTGGGGACAGCTGGGGCCAACGTC. As protein: CASSLGTAGANV. From start to end, the CDR3 is CASSLGTAGANVLTF.

This clone was found many times. The CDR3 end is not reached by the read, which stops 3 residues before it; the germline J gene fills it in. The chain couples TRBV6-1 to TRBJ2-3; no firm D call. Germline loops: CDR1 MNHNS, CDR2 SASEGT. Between the trimmed V and J ends, which lost 3 bases and 3 bases, there was a span of 10 bases. CDR3 length equals 14 residues. The CDR3 spells CASSDMVTTDTQYF. The CDR3 bases that were read are TGTGCCAGCAGTGATATGGTAACTACAGATACG.

There are many counts of this clone. The CDR3 end falls 3 residues outside the read, so it is completed with the germline J gene. The V and J genes are TRBV10-3 and TRBJ2-1; 7 nucleotides line up with TRBD2. The ends lost 2 bases at V and 9 bases at J; junction bases unmatched: 7. This CDR3 comprises 14 residues. Germline values: CDR1 ENHRY, CDR2 SYGVKD. CDR3 DNA (partial): TGTGCCATCAGTGAGGGCGGGAGCTTTGCTGAG. Protein product: CAISEGGSFAE. The whole CDR3 is CAISEGGSFAEQFF.

This clone occurred many times. The read ends 3 residues early relative to the CDR3; the germline J gene fills the gap. The genes are TRBV19 and TRBJ2-7, with no clear D. The germline V gene encodes CDR1 LNHDA and CDR2 SQIVND (reference sequence). Deletions cut 2 bases from V and 1 base from J, with 3 bases between. This CDR3 spans 12 amino acids. CDR3 loop: CASSILSYEQYF. The part of the CDR3 DNA that was read is TGTGCCAGTAGTATACTATCCTACGAG.

This clone was counted ten times or more. The read gets to within 3 residues of the CDR3 end, and the germline J gene fills in the rest. The chain employs TRBV20-1 and TRBJ2-1, with a weak D call TRBD1 (7 bases). V was trimmed by 1 base and J by 7 bases, leaving 23 bases between them. The germline CDR1 and CDR2 sequences are DFQATT and SNEGSKA (reference sequence). This CDR3 contains 17 residues. The CDR3 DNA, read in part, is TGCAGTGCTAGAGGCTTACCCGACAGGGTGGGGGGTAATGAG. As protein: CSARGLPDRVGGNE. The entire CDR3 sequence reads CSARGLPDRVGGNEQFF.

This clone has ten or more counts. The CDR3 goes on 3 residues after the read ends, and that part is filled in from the germline J gene. This chain connects TRBV29-1 to TRBJ1-2; maybe TRBD1 (5 bases). The V gene's germline CDR1 is SQVTM and CDR2 ANQGSEA. The V gene lost 5 bases and the J gene lost 5 bases, with 15 bases spanning the gap. This CDR3 has 13 amino acids. CDR3 sequence reads: CSVTGGAHYGYTF. The DNA read from the CDR3 is TGCAGCGTTACGGGAGGGGCTCATTATGGC.

This clone was detected many times. The read ends 3 residues before the CDR3 terminus; that terminus is restored from the germline J gene. J is TRBJ1-5 and V is TRBV28, with 9 bases lining up with TRBD1. The V segment lost 6 bases and the J segment 0 bases; nucleotides outside the gene matches: 15. This CDR3 comprises 19 residues. Per germline, CDR1 MDHEN and CDR2 SYDVKM. The DNA read from the CDR3 is TGTGCCAGCAGCACAATCCGGGACAGGGCTACCACTAGCAATCAGCCC. Protein product: CASSTIRDRATTSNQP. The CDR3, in full, reads CASSTIRDRATTSNQPQHF. Variable domain in full (rest from reference TRBV28 and TRBJ1-5): DVKVTQSSRYLVKRTGEKVFLECVQDMDHENMFWYRQDPGLGLRLIYFSYDVKMKEKGDIPEGYSVSREKKERFSLILESASTNQTSMYLCASSTIRDRATTSNQPQHFGDGTRLSIL.

This clone was recorded many times. The read finishes 3 residues shy of the CDR3 end, and the germline J gene is used to complete it. This sequence joins TRBV20-1 and TRBJ2-7, with 8 bases identical to TRBD2. Germline values: CDR1 DFQATT, CDR2 SNEGSKA (reference sequence). The V and J ends lost 6 bases and 1 base, in that order; junction bases with no gene match: 5. The length of the CDR3 is 13 residues. The covered CDR3 bases are TGCAGTGCCCGACTAGCGCAGTCCTACGAG. This gives the protein CSARLAQSYE. The full CDR3 protein reads CSARLAQSYEQYF.

This clone was detected ten times or more. CDR3 bases read: TGTGCCAGCAGCTTAATTCGGGGTGTCGGGGAG. It translates to CASSLIRGVGE. The full CDR3 protein reads CASSLIRGVGELFF. The rearrangement joins TRBV7-3 to TRBJ2-2; D possibly corresponds to TRBD2 (5 bases). The CDR3 end is not reached by the read, which stops 3 residues before it; the germline J gene fills it in. Trimming shortened V by 1 base and J by 7 bases, and 10 bases separated the two germline ends. The CDR3 covers 14 residues. Germline V gene data show CDR1 as SGHTA and CDR2 as FQGTGA.

In its sample, this clone was seen many times. The read finishes 3 residues shy of the CDR3 end, and the germline J gene is used to complete it. The chain uses TRBV20-1 and TRBJ2-3; 10 nucleotides match TRBD2. Trimming cost V 3 bases and J 3 bases; bases outside gene matches: 6. Germline-derived CDR1 and CDR2 are DFQATT and SNEGSKA (reference sequence). The CDR3 length is 15 residues. The CDR3 region is CSASSPAGGTDTQYF. The CDR3 DNA, read in part, is TGCAGTGCTAGTTCACCAGCGGGAGGGACAGATACG.

This clone was seen at least ten times. The read is 3 residues too short to cover the CDR3 end, so that end is filled in from the germline J gene. The rearrangement uses TRBV12-3 or TRBV12-4 and TRBJ2-1; D gene ambiguous. The germline V and J ends were trimmed by 4 bases and 8 bases, with 9 bases remaining between them. The CDR3 extends over 12 amino acids. The CDR3 spells CASSSLRDEQFF. The DNA read from the CDR3 is TGTGCCAGCAGTTCACTGCGAGATGAG.

Ten or more counts support this clone. The observed sequence ends 3 residues before the CDR3 terminus, with the missing tail filled in from the germline J gene. The gene calls are TRBV29-1 and TRBJ2-7; D assignment may be TRBD1 or TRBD2 (5 bases each). The V end lost 6 bases, the J end lost 3 bases, and 18 bases lay between the germline ends. CDR3 length equals 14 residues. CDR1 and CDR2 (germline): SQVTM, ANQGSEA. CDR3 DNA, as far as it was read: TGCAGCGTGGGAGACAGAACGGGCTTCTACGAG. It encodes CSVGDRTGFYE. The whole CDR3 sequence is CSVGDRTGFYEQYF.

In this sample, this clone turned up many times. One junction end does not reproduce the germline sequence, and a read error may be involved. With the read ending 3 residues before the CDR3 end, the germline J gene is used to fill in that end. The chain combines TRBV7-7 with TRBJ1-1; D possibly corresponds to TRBD1 (6 bases). The length of the CDR3 is 13 residues. The germline V gene encodes CDR1 SSHAT and CDR2 FNYEAQ (reference sequence). The CDR3 sequence: CASSLGRQVEAFF. The sequenced CDR3 bases are TGTGCTAGCAGCTTAGGTCGACAGGTTGAA.

This clone showed up many times. From the germline J gene comes the end of the CDR3, since the read stops 3 residues before it. This rearrangement joins TRBV20-1 to TRBJ2-7; 11 bases line up with TRBD2. Germline V gene data show CDR1 as DFQATT and CDR2 as SNEGSKA (reference sequence). Trimming at V came to 0 bases and at J to 6 bases, leaving 10 bases not matched to a gene. The CDR3 spans 16 residues. The CDR3 sequence: CSARDPGLADLIEQYF. The DNA read from the CDR3 is TGCAGTGCTAGAGATCCGGGACTAGCGGACCTCATCGAG.

A remark on this clone: The read gets to within 3 residues of the CDR3 end, and the germline J gene fills in the rest. This chain uses TRBV19 with TRBJ2-7; D gene ambiguous. The V gene's germline CDR1 is LNHDA and CDR2 SQIVND (reference sequence). The CDR3 covers 13 residues. V lost 5 bases and J lost 3, with 11 bases in between. The sequenced part of the CDR3 DNA is TGTGCCAGTAGTCTCGCAGGAAACTACGAG. This codes for CASSLAGNYE. The full CDR3 reads CASSLAGNYEQYF. The whole variable domain, filled in from reference TRBV19 and TRBJ2-7, reads DGGITQSPKYLFRKEGQNVTLSCEQNLNHDAMYWYRQDPGQGLRLIYYSQIVNDFQKGDIAEGYSVSREKKESFPLTVTSAQKNPTAFYLCASSLAGNYEQYFGPGTRLTVT.

In this sample, this clone turned up many times. Read coverage stops 3 residues before the CDR3 terminus; the germline J gene supplies the remainder. The chain combines TRBV7-6 with TRBJ2-1; no definite D call. The CDR3 runs to 14 residues. The ends were cut back, 5 bases at V and 3 bases at J, with 11 bases in the middle. The germline CDR1 and CDR2 sequences are SGHVS and FNYEAQ. Partial CDR3 DNA: TGTGCCAGCAGCCCGGGTCGGGTCTACAATGAG. It encodes CASSPGRVYNE. In full, the CDR3 reads CASSPGRVYNEQFF.

This clone was detected many times. The CDR3 end falls 3 residues outside the read, so it is completed with the germline J gene. V gene TRBV19 combines with J gene TRBJ2-1, with 8 bases that match TRBD1. V lost 6 bases and J lost 9; bases outside the gene matches: 10. The CDR3 runs to 14 residues. Germline CDR1 reads LNHDA; CDR2 reads SQIVND (reference sequence). Incomplete CDR3 DNA: TGTGCCAGTAGCAATACAGGGGGTAAAAGTGAG. Its translation: CASSNTGGKSE. In full, the CDR3 is CASSNTGGKSEQFF.

This clone occurred many times. The read finishes 3 residues shy of the CDR3 end, and the germline J gene is used to complete it. The rearrangement joins TRBV9 to TRBJ2-2; 7 nucleotides line up with TRBD1. Germline CDR1 reads SGDLS; CDR2 reads YYNGEE. The trim removed 4 bases at V and 0 bases at J, leaving 6 bases unmatched. The length of the CDR3 is 16 residues. The CDR3 region is CASSPRQGTNTGELFF. CDR3 DNA (partial): TGTGCCAGCAGCCCACGACAGGGAACGAACACCGGGGAG. Full variable domain (rest looked up from reference TRBV9 and TRBJ2-2): DSGVTQTPKHLITATGQRVTLRCSPRSGDLSVYWYQQSLDQGLQFLIQYYNGEERAKGNILERFSAQQFPDLHSELNLSSLELGDSALYFCASSPRQGTNTGELFFGEGSRLTVL.

In this sample, this clone turned up many times. Sequencing ends 3 residues short of the CDR3 end; the germline J gene provides the rest. V is TRBV5-6 and J is TRBJ2-7, with D hard to call. Per the germline V gene, CDR1 is SGHDT and CDR2 is YYEEEE. The CDR3 length is 14 residues. The V end was cut by 0 bases, the J end by 5 bases, with 12 bases between. The chain's CDR3 is CASSLVSQFHEQYF. The CDR3 bases that were read are TGTGCCAGCAGCTTGGTATCACAGTTCCACGAG.